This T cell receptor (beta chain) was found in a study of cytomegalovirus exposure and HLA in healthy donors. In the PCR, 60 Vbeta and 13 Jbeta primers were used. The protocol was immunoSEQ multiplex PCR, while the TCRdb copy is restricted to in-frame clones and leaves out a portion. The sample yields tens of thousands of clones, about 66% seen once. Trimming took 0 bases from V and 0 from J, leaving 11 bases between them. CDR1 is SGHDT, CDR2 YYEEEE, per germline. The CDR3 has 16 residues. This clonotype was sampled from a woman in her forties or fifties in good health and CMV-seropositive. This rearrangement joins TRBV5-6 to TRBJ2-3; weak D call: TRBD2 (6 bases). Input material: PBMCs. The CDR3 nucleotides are TGTGCCAGCAGCTTGGTCGGGGCGGGAAGCACAGATACGCAGTATTTT. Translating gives CASSLVGAGSTDTQYF.